The clone carrying this T cell receptor beta chain was observed at least ten times. Its antigen is not identified. Any patient presenting with uncontrolled infection, other autoimmune disease, pregnancy or lactation was left out. This sample is part of a study of T cells in Graves' hyperthyroidism and ophthalmopathy. V dropped 2 bases and J dropped 7 bases, with 9 bases sitting between them. The germline V gene has CDR1 LGHDT and CDR2 YNNKEL (reference sequence). The CDR3 loop spans 12 amino acids. Study conclusions and caveats: Model predictions of ophthalmopathy came a median approximately 6.2 months before onset.

TCR beta CDR3 region amplification was performed from RNA transcripts. The HTBI primer set served for first-round RT-PCR of the TCR CDR3. TCRdb called the multiplex PCR reads again in MiXCR, with one record for every CDR3 protein. The data show around 520,000 distinct CDR3 sequences, with 12% to 15% seen just once and around 14% held by the top ten. The V gene is TRBV3-1, the J gene TRBJ2-7; D remains unclear. The TCR was taken from a woman aged 40 to 50 with Graves' hyperthyroidism. Sequenced sample: blood. CDR3 DNA: TGTGCCAGCAGCCAATCAGACCGAGAGCAGTACTTC. This sequence encodes CASSQSDREQYF.